The T cell receptor beta chain described here comes from a study of shared clonotypes between healthy human individuals. Cells designated naive CD8 were CD45RO-negative and were positively selected for CCR7, with terminally differentiated effector memory CD45RA+ cells excluded. Notes on the study in general: Clonotype sharing among donors, it was expected, would be affected by sequencing depth. Rarefaction exposed incomplete sorted-subset sequencing despite large depth. Non-shared clonotypes had lower generation probabilities than those shared by all four donors.

On this clone: Its antigen is not known.

The CDR3 loop spans 15 amino acids. The V gene's germline CDR1 is SGHAT and CDR2 FQNNGV. The V gene lost 2 bases and the J gene lost 3 bases, with 12 bases spanning the gap. Across several immunoSEQ plates, the genomic DNA of each subset was split evenly. Sequencing used immunoSEQ multiplex PCR; TCRdb keeps in-frame clones, though not all of them. The sample carries about 820,000 clones, over 90% recorded once. The chain carries TRBV11-2 and TRBJ2-3; D not resolved. Sequencing was done on a sample of naive CD8+ T cells sorted from blood. This clonotype was sampled from a young man in good health. The chain's CDR3 is CASSLTGLLTDTQYF. The CDR3 DNA follows: TGTGCCAGCAGCTTAACGGGCCTATTAACAGATACGCAGTATTTT.